This T cell receptor (beta chain) was identified during a study of control samples from healthy donors and cancer patients. Some clones are missing from TCRdb's copy, which holds only in-frame ones; the method was immunoSEQ multiplex PCR. The data contain 55,000 to 75,000 clones, more than 70% of them seen just once; the ten biggest clones take up approximately 2.3%. From germline, CDR1 is SGHRS and CDR2 YFSETQ. There are 14 residues in the CDR3. The junction had 6 bases not matched to a gene; V was cut back by 7 bases and J by 2 bases. This rearrangement joins TRBV5-1 to TRBJ2-3; 8 bases line up with TRBD1. The clonotype comes from a woman between 50 and 59 years old with head and neck cancer. Sequencing used PBMCs. The CDR3: CASLRQGNTDTQYF. DNA of the CDR3: TGCGCCAGCCTACGACAGGGGAACACAGATACGCAGTATTTT.